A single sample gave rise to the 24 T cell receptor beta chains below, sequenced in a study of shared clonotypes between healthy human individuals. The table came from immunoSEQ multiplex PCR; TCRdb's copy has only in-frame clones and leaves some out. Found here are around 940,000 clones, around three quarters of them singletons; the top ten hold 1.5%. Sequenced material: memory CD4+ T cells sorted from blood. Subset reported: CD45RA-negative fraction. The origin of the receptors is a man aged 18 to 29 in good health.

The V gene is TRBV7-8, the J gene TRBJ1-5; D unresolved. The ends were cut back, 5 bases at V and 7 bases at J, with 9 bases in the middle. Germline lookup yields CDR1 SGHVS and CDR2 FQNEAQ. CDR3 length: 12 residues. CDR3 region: CASSPDQQPQHF. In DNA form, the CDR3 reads TGTGCCAGCAGCCCAGACCAACAGCCCCAGCATTTT.

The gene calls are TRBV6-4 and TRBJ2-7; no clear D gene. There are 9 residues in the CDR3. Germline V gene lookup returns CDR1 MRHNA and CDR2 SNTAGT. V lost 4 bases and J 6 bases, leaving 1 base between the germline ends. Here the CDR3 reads CASSVEQYF. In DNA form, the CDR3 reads TGTGCCAGCAGTGTCGAGCAGTACTTC.

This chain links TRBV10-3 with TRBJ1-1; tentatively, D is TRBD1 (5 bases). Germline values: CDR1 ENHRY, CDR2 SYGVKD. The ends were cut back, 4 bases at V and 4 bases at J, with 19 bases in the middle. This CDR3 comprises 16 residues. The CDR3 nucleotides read TGTGCCATCAGTGGGGCCCCAAGGGGCCCTGGCACTGAAGCTTTCTTT. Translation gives CAISGAPRGPGTEAFF.

The CDR3 reads CASSAGADNEQFF. As DNA, the CDR3 is TGTGCCAGCTCGGCCGGAGCGGACAATGAGCAGTTCTTC. V usage is TRBV18 and J usage is TRBJ2-1; maybe TRBD2 (5 bases). Germline V gives CDR1 KGHSH, CDR2 LQKENI. This CDR3 has 13 amino acids. Trimming pared 6 bases from V and 5 bases from J, leaving 11 bases between.

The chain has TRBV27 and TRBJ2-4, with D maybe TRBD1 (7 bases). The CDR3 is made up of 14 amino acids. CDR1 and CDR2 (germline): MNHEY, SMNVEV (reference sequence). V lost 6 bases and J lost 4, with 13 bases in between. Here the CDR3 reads CASSEAGGKNIQYF. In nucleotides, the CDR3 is TGTGCCAGCAGCGAGGCAGGGGGGAAAAACATTCAGTACTTC.

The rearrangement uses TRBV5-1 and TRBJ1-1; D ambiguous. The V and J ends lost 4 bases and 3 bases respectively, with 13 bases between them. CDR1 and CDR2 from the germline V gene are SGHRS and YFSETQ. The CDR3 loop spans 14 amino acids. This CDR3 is CASSLGVLDTEAFF. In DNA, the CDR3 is TGCGCCAGCAGCCTGGGAGTTTTGGACACTGAAGCTTTCTTT.

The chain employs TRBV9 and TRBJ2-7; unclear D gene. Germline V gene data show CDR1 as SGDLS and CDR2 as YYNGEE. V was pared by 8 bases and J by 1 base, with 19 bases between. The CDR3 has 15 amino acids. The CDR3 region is CARKAPPFGSYEQYF. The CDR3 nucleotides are TGTGCCAGGAAAGCCCCCCCGTTTGGATCCTACGAGCAGTACTTC.

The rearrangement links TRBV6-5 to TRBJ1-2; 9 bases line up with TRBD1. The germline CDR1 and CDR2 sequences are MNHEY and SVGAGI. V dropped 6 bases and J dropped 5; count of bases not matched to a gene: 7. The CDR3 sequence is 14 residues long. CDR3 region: CASRPAGTGYGYTF. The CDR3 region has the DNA TGTGCCAGCAGGCCCGCTGGGACAGGGTATGGCTACACCTTC.

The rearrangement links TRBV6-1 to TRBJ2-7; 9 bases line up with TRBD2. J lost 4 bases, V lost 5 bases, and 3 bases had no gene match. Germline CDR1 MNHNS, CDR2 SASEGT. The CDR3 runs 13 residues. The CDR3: CASSFTSGYEQYF. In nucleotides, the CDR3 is TGTGCCAGCAGTTTTACTAGCGGGTACGAGCAGTACTTC.

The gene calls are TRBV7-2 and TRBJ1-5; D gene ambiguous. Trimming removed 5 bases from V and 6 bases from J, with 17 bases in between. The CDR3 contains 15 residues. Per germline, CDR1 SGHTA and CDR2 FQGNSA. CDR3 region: CASSRSEGLVQPQHF. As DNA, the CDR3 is TGTGCCAGCAGCCGCTCTGAGGGTTTGGTTCAGCCCCAGCATTTT.

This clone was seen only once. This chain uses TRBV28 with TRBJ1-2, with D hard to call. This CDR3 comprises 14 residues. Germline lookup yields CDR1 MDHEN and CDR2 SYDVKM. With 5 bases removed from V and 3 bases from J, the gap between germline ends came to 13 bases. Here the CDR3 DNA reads TGTGCCAGCAGTCCCCCCCTAGCTTACTATGGCTACACCTTC. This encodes CASSPPLAYYGYTF.

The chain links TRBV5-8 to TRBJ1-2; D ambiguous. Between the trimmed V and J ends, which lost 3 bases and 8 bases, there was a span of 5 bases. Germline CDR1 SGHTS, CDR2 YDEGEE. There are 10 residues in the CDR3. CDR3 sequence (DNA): TGTGCCAGCAGCTCTAACGGCTACACCTTC. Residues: CASSSNGYTF.

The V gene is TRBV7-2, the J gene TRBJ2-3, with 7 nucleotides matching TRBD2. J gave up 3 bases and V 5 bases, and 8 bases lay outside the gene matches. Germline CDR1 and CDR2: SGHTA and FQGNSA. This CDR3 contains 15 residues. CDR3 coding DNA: TGTGCCAGCAGCCATTGGGGACTAAGTACAGATACGCAGTATTTT. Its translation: CASSHWGLSTDTQYF.

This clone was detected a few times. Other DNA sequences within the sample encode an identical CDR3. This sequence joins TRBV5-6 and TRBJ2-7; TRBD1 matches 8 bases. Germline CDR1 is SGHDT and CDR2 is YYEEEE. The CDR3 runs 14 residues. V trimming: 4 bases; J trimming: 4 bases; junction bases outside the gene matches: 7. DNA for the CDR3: TGTGCCAGCAGCCTCGGACAGGGCCGTTACGAGCAGTACTTC. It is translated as CASSLGQGRYEQYF.

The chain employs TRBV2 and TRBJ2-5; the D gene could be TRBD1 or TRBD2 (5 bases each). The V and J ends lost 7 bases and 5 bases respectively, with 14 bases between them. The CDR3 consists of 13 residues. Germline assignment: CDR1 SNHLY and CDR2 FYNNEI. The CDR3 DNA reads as TGTGCCAGCAACGAGGGGCTAAGGGAGACCCAGTACTTC. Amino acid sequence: CASNEGLRETQYF.

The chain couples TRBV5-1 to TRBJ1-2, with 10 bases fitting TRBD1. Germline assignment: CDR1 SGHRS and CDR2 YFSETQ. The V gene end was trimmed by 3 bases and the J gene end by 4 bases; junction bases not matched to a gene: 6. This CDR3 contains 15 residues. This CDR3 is CASSWGQGISYGYTF. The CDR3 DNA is TGCGCCAGCAGCTGGGGACAGGGGATCTCCTATGGCTACACCTTC.

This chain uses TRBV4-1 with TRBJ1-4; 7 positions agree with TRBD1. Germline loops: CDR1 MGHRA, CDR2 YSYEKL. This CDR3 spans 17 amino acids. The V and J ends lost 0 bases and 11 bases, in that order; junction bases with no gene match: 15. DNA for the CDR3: TGCGCCAGCAGCCAAGATCCGGGCTGGGGGCAGGGGGGTAAACTGTTTTTT. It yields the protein CASSQDPGWGQGGKLFF.

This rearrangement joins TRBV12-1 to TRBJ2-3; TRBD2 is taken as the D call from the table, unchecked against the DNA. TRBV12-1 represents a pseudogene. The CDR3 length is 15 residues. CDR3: CASSPSGRGTDTQYF. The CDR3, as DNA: TGTGCCAGCAGCCCTAGCGGGAGGGGCACAGATACGCAGTATTTT.

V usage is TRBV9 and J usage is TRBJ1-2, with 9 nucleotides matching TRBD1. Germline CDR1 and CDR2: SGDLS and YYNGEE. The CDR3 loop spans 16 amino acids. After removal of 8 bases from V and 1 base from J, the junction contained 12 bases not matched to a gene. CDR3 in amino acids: CASPFGTGNFNYGYTF. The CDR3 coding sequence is TGTGCCAGTCCTTTCGGGACAGGGAATTTTAACTATGGCTACACCTTC.

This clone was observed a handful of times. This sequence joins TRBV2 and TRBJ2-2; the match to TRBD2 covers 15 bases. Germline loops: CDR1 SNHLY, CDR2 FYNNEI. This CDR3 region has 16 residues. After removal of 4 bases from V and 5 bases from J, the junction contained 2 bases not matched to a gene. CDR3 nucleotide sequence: TGTGCCAGCAGTGGGACTAGCGGGAGGGGGACCGGGGAGCTGTTTTTT. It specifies CASSGTSGRGTGELFF.

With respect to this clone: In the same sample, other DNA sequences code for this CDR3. The chain's CDR3 is CASSVGWDSGNTIYF. The DNA of the CDR3 is TGTGCCAGCAGCGTAGGTTGGGACTCTGGAAACACCATATATTTT. The chain uses TRBV9 and TRBJ1-3; no firm D call. Germline values: CDR1 SGDLS, CDR2 YYNGEE. V was shortened by 0 bases and J by 0 bases, with 7 bases between the two germline ends. CDR3 length: 15 amino acids.

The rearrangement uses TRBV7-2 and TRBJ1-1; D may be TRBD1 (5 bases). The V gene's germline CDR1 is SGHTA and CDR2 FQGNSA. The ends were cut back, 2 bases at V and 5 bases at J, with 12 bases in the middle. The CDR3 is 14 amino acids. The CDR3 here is CASSLNSWGTEAFF. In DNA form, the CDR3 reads TGTGCCAGCAGCTTAAATTCATGGGGGACTGAAGCTTTCTTT.

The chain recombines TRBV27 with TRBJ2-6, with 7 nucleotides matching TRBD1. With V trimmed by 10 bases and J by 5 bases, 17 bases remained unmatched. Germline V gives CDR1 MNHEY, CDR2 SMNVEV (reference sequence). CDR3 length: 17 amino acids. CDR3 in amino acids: CATMPGTGAIRANVLTF. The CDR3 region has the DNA TGTGCCACCATGCCGGGAACAGGGGCCATTAGGGCCAACGTCCTGACTTTC.

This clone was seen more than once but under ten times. The DNA for the CDR3 is TGTGCCAGCAGTCCCATACGTGGGGGGAGCGATGAGCAGTTCTTC. Its translation: CASSPIRGGSDEQFF. This chain links TRBV25-1 with TRBJ2-1; possible D gene TRBD2, 6 bases. The ends were cut back, 5 bases at V and 8 bases at J, with 19 bases in the middle. The CDR3 contains 15 residues. Germline V gives CDR1 MGHDK, CDR2 SYGVNS.